Listed below are T cell receptor beta chains from one sample, sequenced in a study of blood T cell repertoires in COVID-19. Measured with immunoSEQ multiplex PCR; TCRdb has only the in-frame clones, and not every one. The table records 35,000 to 40,000 clones, 88% of them present only once. Input material: peripheral blood. All receptors derive from a man aged 60 to 75 with active COVID-19. Each CDR3 is given with its conserved first and last residue. D genes are given only for firm matches.

TRBJ2-6 | - | TRBV7-3 | TGTGCCAGCAGCTTAACCGGAAATAGCGCTGGGGCCAACGTCCTGACTTTC | CASSLTGNSAGANVLTF
TRBJ2-7 | - | TRBV21-1 | TGTGCCAGCAGCAAAGCGGGACTTATGAGCTCCTACGAGCAGTACTTC | CASSKAGLMSSYEQYF
TRBJ2-5 | - | TRBV18 | TGTGCCAGCTCACCGACCGCTAGCGAGTTCGCAGAGACCCAGTACTTC | CASSPTASEFAETQYF
TRBJ1-2 | TRBD1 | TRBV6-5 | TGTGCCAGCGGAAGCCGACAGGGAGCTGTTTATGGCTACACCTTC | CASGSRQGAVYGYTF
TRBJ2-1 | - | TRBV4-3 | TGCGCCAGCAGCCGCGGAGGACTCTCCTACAATGAGCAGTTCTTC | CASSRGGLSYNEQFF
TRBJ2-7 | - | TRBV4-2 | TGTGCCAGCAGCCTTCGACAGGCATTGGGCTACGAGCAGTACTTC | CASSLRQALGYEQYF
TRBJ2-3 | - | TRBV29-1 | TGCAGCACGGGGGGACAGATAAGCACAGATACGCAGTATTTT | CSTGGQISTDTQYF
TRBJ2-6 | TRBD1 | TRBV30 | TGTGCCTGGAGGTCAGGGGGCACTGGGGCCAACGTCCTGACTTTC | CAWRSGGTGANVLTF
TRBJ2-1 | - | TRBV3-1/TRBV3-2 | TGTGCCAGCAGCCAAGGGGACTTTTCCTACAATGAGCAGTTCTTC | CASSQGDFSYNEQFF
TRBJ2-4 | TRBD2 | TRBV7-8 | TGTGCCAGCAGCTTAGAGGGCGGGAGAACCAAAAACATTCAGTACTTC | CASSLEGGRTKNIQYF
TRBJ2-3 | TRBD2 | TRBV27 | TGTGCCAGCAGTCCTCTAGCGGGAGGGTCTAGCACAGATACGCAGTATTTT | CASSPLAGGSSTDTQYF
TRBJ2-3 | - | TRBV18 | TGTGCCAGCTCACCACAGGGGTCAACAGATACGCAGTATTTT | CASSPQGSTDTQYF
TRBJ2-5 | - | TRBV11-2 | TGTGCCAGCAGCTTAGGTCTAGCGGAGACCCAGTACTTC | CASSLGLAETQYF